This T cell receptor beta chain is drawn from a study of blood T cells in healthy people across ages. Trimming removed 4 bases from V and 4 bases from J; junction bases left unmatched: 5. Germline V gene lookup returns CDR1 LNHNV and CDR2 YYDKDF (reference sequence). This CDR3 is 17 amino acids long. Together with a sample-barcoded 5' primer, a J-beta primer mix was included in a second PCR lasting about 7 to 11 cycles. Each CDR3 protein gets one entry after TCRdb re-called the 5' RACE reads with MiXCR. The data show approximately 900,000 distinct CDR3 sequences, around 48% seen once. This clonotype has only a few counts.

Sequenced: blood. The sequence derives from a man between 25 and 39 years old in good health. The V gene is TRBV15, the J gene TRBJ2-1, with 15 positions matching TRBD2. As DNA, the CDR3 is TGTGCCACCAGCAAGGGGACTAGCGGGGGGACTTACAATGAGCAGTTCTTC. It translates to CATSKGTSGGTYNEQFF.